The 4 T cell receptor beta chains below were found in one sample sequenced in a study of T cell repertoires in cytomegalovirus infection (dated by TCRdb to between 2018 and 2021). Data came from an Illumina HiSeq 1500. The public reads were reanalyzed by TCRdb: fastp trimming at Q25, MiXCR alignment, in-frame beta chains only. Entries are consolidated by CDR3 protein sequence, retaining the most common genes and DNA. The table for this sample lists some 700,000 distinct CDR3 sequences; roughly 36% of them were counted only once. The ten largest make up more than 2.5% of the sample. The sample comprised PBMCs. Receptor source: a human donor in good health (CMV status not recorded). Some clones in this sample may be carry-over from other donors' samples.

The chain uses TRBV5-1 and TRBJ1-1; D is uncertain. CDR1 and CDR2 (germline): SGHRS, YFSETQ. The CDR3 loop spans 13 amino acids. Trimming cost V 1 base and J 6 bases, with 10 bases left between them. The CDR3 sequence: CASSLNNRAEAFF. As DNA, the CDR3 is TGCGCCAGCAGCTTGAACAACAGAGCTGAAGCTTTCTTT.

In this sample, this clonotype turned up a few times. The rearrangement links TRBV6-6 to TRBJ1-4; weak D call: TRBD1 (5 bases). In germline, CDR1 is MNHNY, CDR2 SVGAGI (reference sequence). The CDR3 is made up of 14 amino acids. V was cut by 6 bases and J by 4 bases, with 12 bases left in between. The CDR3, as DNA: TGTGCCAGCAGGGGGGGAGCAGGTAATGAAAAACTGTTTTTT. This gives the protein CASRGGAGNEKLFF.

This chain connects TRBV12-3 or TRBV12-4 to TRBJ1-3; D may be TRBD1 (6 bases). Trimming removed 3 bases from V and 2 bases from J, with 14 bases in between. This CDR3 has 16 amino acids. The CDR3 reads CASSFGGLTAGNTIYF. CDR3 nucleotides: TGTGCCAGCAGTTTCGGGGGGCTGACGGCTGGAAACACCATATATTTT.

This clonotype turned up a few times. The J gene is TRBJ2-1, the V gene TRBV5-6; TRBD2 matches 8 bases. After removal of 2 bases from V and 7 bases from J, the junction contained 8 bases not matched to a gene. The CDR3 is 15 amino acids. Germline V gene sequence: CDR1 SGHDT, CDR2 YYEEEE. CDR3 residues: CASSFLTSESNEQFF. CDR3 DNA: TGTGCCAGCAGCTTTCTGACTAGCGAGTCTAATGAGCAGTTCTTC.